The 24 T cell receptor beta chains given below trace back to one sample, sequenced in a study of breast tumors, draining lymph nodes, adjacent tissues. From the multiplex PCR reads, TCRdb called clonotypes with MiXCR, one entry per CDR3 protein. The sample has 17,000 or so distinct CDR3 sequences; approximately 42% are singletons. The specimen sequenced was tumor-adjacent breast tissue. Every receptor here comes from a female donor with breast cancer. Some clones in this sample may be carry-over from other donors' samples.

The genes are TRBV5-6 and TRBJ2-5; 11 nucleotides match TRBD1. The CDR3 is 13 amino acids. The germline gives CDR1 SGHDT, CDR2 YYEEEE. The V gene end was trimmed by 4 bases and the J gene end by 5 bases; junction bases not matched to a gene: 1. In DNA form, the CDR3 reads TGTGCCAGCAGCGGACAGGGGGCGGAGACCCAGTACTTC. It encodes CASSGQGAETQYF.

This clonotype was found many times. The CDR3 sequence is CASRGTMNTEAFF. The CDR3 DNA reads as TGTGCCAGTAGGGGTACCATGAACACTGAAGCTTTCTTT. The chain couples TRBV19 to TRBJ1-1; no reliable D call. The germline gives CDR1 LNHDA, CDR2 SQIVND (reference sequence). V lost 6 bases and J 0 bases, leaving 8 bases between the germline ends. The CDR3 is 13 residues long.

The V and J genes are TRBV7-9 and TRBJ2-7; TRBD1 agrees at 9 bases. The germline V gene has CDR1 SEHNR and CDR2 FQNEAQ (reference sequence). This CDR3 is built from 14 residues. J lost 7 bases, V lost 0 bases, and 4 bases had no gene match. The CDR3 region has the DNA TGTGCCAGCAGCTTAGCGGACAGGGGCGAAGAGCAGTACTTC. Translating gives CASSLADRGEEQYF.

Comment on this clonotype: This likely comes from a read error, as the CDR3 has no conserved phenylalanine or tryptophan at its end. V and J are TRBV20-1 and TRBJ2-1; no definite D call. The germline CDR1 and CDR2 sequences are DFQATT and SNEGSKA (reference sequence). V gave up 6 bases and J gave up 8 bases, with 8 bases separating them. The CDR3 is made up of 10 amino acids. CDR3 DNA: TGCAGTGCCAGCGCCCATGAGCAGTTCTCC. This encodes CSASAHEQFS.

Ten or more counts support this clonotype. The CDR3 region has the DNA TGTGCCAGCAGGACCCGATTATCCTACAATGAGCAGTTCTTC. It is translated as CASRTRLSYNEQFF. V and J are TRBV6-1 and TRBJ2-1; D unresolved. V lost 6 bases and J 1 base, leaving 10 bases between the germline ends. The germline CDR1 and CDR2 sequences are MNHNS and SASEGT. This CDR3 has 14 residues.

This clonotype was detected ten times or more. The chain combines TRBV20-1 with TRBJ2-1; D may be TRBD2 (6 bases). The V gene's germline CDR1 is DFQATT and CDR2 SNEGSKA (reference sequence). This CDR3 has 15 residues. Trimming removed 0 bases from V and 0 bases from J, with 9 bases in between. The CDR3 coding sequence is TGCAGTGCTAGAGATTCGACTAGCTCCTACAATGAGCAGTTCTTC. Its protein is CSARDSTSSYNEQFF.

The chain couples TRBV5-5 to TRBJ1-3; D possibly corresponds to TRBD1 (5 bases). The germline V gene encodes CDR1 SGHKS and CDR2 YYEKEE (reference sequence). V was pared by 4 bases and J by 0 bases, with 20 bases between. The CDR3 runs to 18 residues. CDR3 nucleotides: TGTGCCAGCAGCCTGTTCCCTCCTCGGGGGGACTCTGGAAACACCATATATTTT. This encodes CASSLFPPRGDSGNTIYF.

This clonotype is medium-sized within its sample. The chain's CDR3 is CASSEAGQGTYSNQPQHF. The CDR3 DNA reads as TGTGCCAGCAGTGAAGCAGGACAGGGGACCTATAGCAATCAGCCCCAGCATTTT. This chain connects TRBV2 to TRBJ1-5; 9 nucleotides align to TRBD1. This CDR3 spans 18 amino acids. Germline trimming cut 0 bases from V and 0 bases from J; bases unmatched to any gene: 6. In germline, CDR1 is SNHLY, CDR2 FYNNEI.

In this sample, this clonotype turned up many times. The V and J genes are TRBV6-5 and TRBJ1-1; D might be TRBD1 (5 bases). Germline-derived CDR1 and CDR2 are MNHEY and SVGAGI. The CDR3 runs to 15 residues. V lost 0 bases to trimming and J lost 1 base, with 9 bases between them. The CDR3 sequence: CASSYSTDPNTEAFF. Written as DNA, the CDR3 is TGTGCCAGCAGTTACTCGACAGATCCGAACACTGAAGCTTTCTTT.

The rearrangement joins TRBV6-2 or TRBV6-3 to TRBJ2-7; 11 bases are shared with TRBD2. V was clipped by 4 bases and J by 4 bases; unmatched bases: 12. CDR3 length: 17 residues. In germline, CDR1 is MNHEY, CDR2 SVGEGT. The CDR3 DNA follows: TGTGCCAGCAGTTTCCTAGCGGGAGGACATTCCTCTTACGAGCAGTACTTC. Translated, it gives CASSFLAGGHSSYEQYF.

At least ten counts were recorded for this clonotype. This may come from a read error, since a much larger clone is one base off. The V and J genes are TRBV12-3 or TRBV12-4 and TRBJ2-2; D is possibly TRBD1 or TRBD2 (6 bases each). The V end lost 6 bases, the J end lost 8 bases, and 16 bases lay between the germline ends. The CDR3 spans 14 residues. For the CDR3, the DNA is TGTGCCAGCAGGAGCCAGGGGACTGGTGGGGAGCTGTTTTTT. Its translation: CASRSQGTGGELFF.

This chain uses TRBV5-1 with TRBJ1-3; 10 bases are a match to TRBD1. V was clipped by 4 bases and J by 10 bases; unmatched bases: 11. The CDR3 is made up of 15 amino acids. Germline V gene lookup returns CDR1 SGHRS and CDR2 YFSETQ. CDR3 bases: TGCGCCAGCAGCCCAAGGACAGGGGGAGCTGGAACCATATATTTT. Encoded protein: CASSPRTGGAGTIYF.

By share, this clonotype counts as medium-sized. The chain links TRBV29-1 to TRBJ2-2, with a possible D match to TRBD2 (6 bases). Germline CDR1 and CDR2: SQVTM and ANQGSEA. The V end was cut by 3 bases, the J end by 6 bases, with 11 bases between. There are 13 residues in the CDR3. The CDR3: CSVDATRAGELFF. The CDR3 nucleotides read TGCAGCGTTGATGCGACTAGGGCCGGGGAGCTGTTTTTT.

This clonotype occurred once. This chain uses TRBV5-4 with TRBJ2-5, with TRBD1 matching 7 bases. J was trimmed by 1 base and V by 2 bases; bases with no gene match: 5. This CDR3 comprises 15 residues. Germline V lookup: CDR1 SGHNT, CDR2 YYREEE (reference sequence). CDR3 sequence: CASSLDRDLQETQYF. CDR3 nucleotides: TGTGCCAGCAGCTTAGACAGGGACCTCCAAGAGACCCAGTACTTC.

This clonotype was detected only a few times. The rearrangement uses TRBV11-3 and TRBJ2-1; 8 bases fit TRBD2. Per germline, CDR1 SGHNT and CDR2 YENEEA. CDR3 length: 17 amino acids. Trimming cost V 1 base and J 7 bases; bases outside gene matches: 12. In DNA, the CDR3 is TGTGCCAGCAGCTTAGGCAGGACTAGCTGGGGACGGAATGAGCAGTTCTTC. It codes for CASSLGRTSWGRNEQFF.

About this clonotype itself: The conserved closing phenylalanine or tryptophan is absent in this CDR3, likely reflecting a read error. This chain joins TRBV5-8 and TRBJ2-5; no reliable D call. Germline lookup yields CDR1 SGHTS and CDR2 YDEGEE. Trimming shortened V by 0 bases and J by 8 bases, and 8 bases separated the two germline ends. The CDR3 contains 12 residues. The chain's CDR3 is CASSLVVDTQYL. CDR3 nucleotide sequence: TGTGCCAGCAGCTTGGTCGTAGACACCCAGTACCTC.

This clonotype is labeled medium-sized. The genes are TRBV19 and TRBJ2-3; TRBD1 matches at 8 bases. In germline, CDR1 is LNHDA, CDR2 SQIVND (reference sequence). The CDR3 has 15 amino acids. Unmatched junction bases numbered 4, after V lost 5 bases and J lost 0 bases. As DNA, the CDR3 is TGTGCCAGTAGTGGGACAGGAGCTAGCACAGATACGCAGTATTTT. This translates into CASSGTGASTDTQYF.

Regarding this clonotype: The limits of the CDR3 on the DNA are not certain, so only TCRdb's listed CDR3 is given. This chain joins TRBV28 and TRBJ1-2; the table's D gene call, TRBD1, was not cross checked with the DNA. The germline gives CDR1 MDHEN, CDR2 SYDVKM. The CDR3 contains 14 residues when both ends are counted. The CDR3 loop reads CAGSLTGLHYGCTF.

Ten or more counts support this clonotype. The chain carries TRBV5-6 and TRBJ2-3; tentative D call: TRBD1 (5 bases). Germline-derived CDR1 and CDR2 are SGHDT and YYEEEE. This CDR3 region has 15 residues. Trimming stripped 5 bases from V and 6 bases from J, with 19 bases between. CDR3 bases: TGTGCCAGCAGAGACTCCCAGGGCGCGAGGGATACGCAGTATTTT. Encoded protein: CASRDSQGARDTQYF.

V gene TRBV5-6 combines with J gene TRBJ1-1, with D possibly matching TRBD1 (6 bases). The CDR3 has 14 residues. CDR1 SGHDT and CDR2 YYEEEE come from the germline V gene. The germline V and J ends were trimmed by 7 bases and 7 bases, with 20 bases remaining between them. The CDR3 protein is CASQRPQGRSEAFF. DNA for the CDR3: TGTGCCAGCCAGCGGCCCCAGGGGCGGAGTGAAGCTTTCTTT.

With regard to this clonotype: The germline gene is not matched at one end of the junction; a read error may be the cause. This rearrangement joins TRBV13 to TRBJ2-1; perhaps TRBD1 as D (5 bases). Germline-derived CDR1 and CDR2 are PRHDT and FYEKMQ (reference sequence). The CDR3 is 16 residues long. The CDR3 DNA sequence: TGTGCCGGCAGCTTCCCGACAGAGAGCTCCTACAATGAGCAGTTCTTC. As protein: CAGSFPTESSYNEQFF.

In its sample, this clonotype is medium-sized (0.01 to 0.1%). This rearrangement joins TRBV7-9 to TRBJ1-5; perhaps TRBD1 as D (6 bases). CDR1 SEHNR and CDR2 FQNEAQ come from the germline V gene (reference sequence). The CDR3 is made up of 18 amino acids. Trimming removed 0 bases at V and 1 base at J, with 16 bases between. The CDR3 DNA follows: TGTGCCAGCAGCTTAGCGCGAGGGGGTGGGGAAAGCAATCAGCCCCAGCATTTT. Translated: CASSLARGGGESNQPQHF.

This clonotype has ten or more counts. A read error may explain this, as a much larger clone is one base away. The chain uses TRBV6-1 and TRBJ2-3; 11 bases match TRBD2. CDR3 length: 17 amino acids. The ends lost 5 bases at V and 1 base at J; junction bases unmatched: 8. CDR1 is MNHNS, CDR2 SASEGT, per germline. CDR3 DNA sequence: TGTGCCAGCAGTCGGGGTTTACTAGCGGGGGGCACAGATACGCAGTATTTT. Translation: CASSRGLLAGGTDTQYF.

The chain is built from TRBV20-1 and TRBJ2-3, with D unclear. Germline loops: CDR1 DFQATT, CDR2 SNEGSKA (reference sequence). This CDR3 is built from 15 residues. Trimming left V 5 bases short and J 2 bases short, with 17 bases between. CDR3 nucleotides: TGCAGTGCTCCACATGGCAAGAGGAACACAGATACGCAGTATTTT. It translates to CSAPHGKRNTDTQYF.